These 21 T cell receptor beta chains originate from one sample sequenced in a study of T cell responses to AZD1222 COVID-19 vaccine. Repertoires were generated with immunoSEQ multiplex PCR, while TCRdb's copy carries only in-frame clones and drops some. Altogether under 110,000 clones are present, roughly 90% being singletons, with the ten largest covering approximately 5.4%. Sequenced here: peripheral blood, sampled on day 0 of AZD1222 vaccination. The receptors were gathered from an adult in good health.

This clone occurred once. The chain is built from TRBV7-3 and TRBJ2-5; D gene ambiguous. The V gene lost 8 bases and the J gene lost 5 bases, with 15 bases spanning the gap. This CDR3 spans 13 amino acids. Germline loops: CDR1 SGHTA, CDR2 FQGTGA. CDR3 residues: CASRGPGEETQYF. CDR3 nucleotide sequence: TGTGCCAGCCGCGGTCCCGGCGAGGAGACCCAGTACTTC.

V is TRBV30 and J is TRBJ2-6; maybe TRBD1 (5 bases). In germline, CDR1 is GTSNPN, CDR2 SVGIG (reference sequence). The V end lost 3 bases, the J end lost 7 bases, and 19 bases lay between the germline ends. This CDR3 comprises 16 residues. The CDR3 is CAWSVMSTVAANVLTF. In DNA form, the CDR3 reads TGTGCCTGGAGCGTCATGTCGACAGTAGCCGCCAACGTCCTGACTTTC.

The DNA of the CDR3 is TGCGCCAGCAGGGGCGGGGAGCCCCCGGATACGCAGTATTTT. This encodes CASRGGEPPDTQYF. V and J are TRBV5-1 and TRBJ2-3; D perhaps matches TRBD2 (6 bases). V lost 5 bases and J 6 bases, leaving 16 bases between the germline ends. Per germline, CDR1 SGHRS and CDR2 YFSETQ. The CDR3 extends over 14 amino acids.

DNA of the CDR3: TGTGCCAGCAGCTTAGAAGGTGAGGGCTACACCTTC. It specifies CASSLEGEGYTF. The rearrangement uses TRBV7-9 and TRBJ1-2; the D is unclear. Per germline, CDR1 SEHNR and CDR2 FQNEAQ (reference sequence). V shed 1 base and J shed 8 bases, with 8 bases lying between them. The CDR3 runs to 12 residues.

This rearrangement joins TRBV5-1 to TRBJ2-2, with D tentatively TRBD1 (6 bases). Germline assignment: CDR1 SGHRS and CDR2 YFSETQ. Trimming removed 4 bases at V and 0 bases at J, with 10 bases between. CDR3 length: 15 residues. The CDR3 loop is CASSGGHANTGELFF. CDR3 nucleotides: TGCGCCAGCAGCGGGGGACACGCGAACACCGGGGAGCTGTTTTTT.

The gene calls are TRBV6-2 or TRBV6-3 and TRBJ2-7, with 10 bases matching TRBD2. The CDR3 contains 15 residues. The germline gives CDR1 MNHEY, CDR2 SVGEGT. The V and J ends lost 5 bases and 4 bases, in that order; junction bases with no gene match: 8. The CDR3: CASSPPTSGAYEQYF. CDR3 DNA sequence: TGTGCCAGCAGTCCCCCTACTAGCGGGGCTTACGAGCAGTACTTC.

The V gene is TRBV14, the J gene TRBJ2-7, with D unclear. The V gene's germline CDR1 is SGHDN and CDR2 FVKESK. V was clipped by 2 bases and J by 3 bases, with 5 bases between them. CDR3 length: 12 residues. CDR3 amino acids: CASSQSGYEQYF. For the CDR3, the DNA is TGTGCCAGCAGCCAATCCGGCTACGAGCAGTACTTC.

V is TRBV6-6 and J is TRBJ1-1; 9 bases are a match to TRBD1. V lost 6 bases, J lost 7 bases, and 9 bases stayed unmatched. CDR3 length: 14 amino acids. CDR1 is MNHNY, CDR2 SVGAGI, per germline (reference sequence). The CDR3 DNA sequence: TGTGCCAGCAGGGACTACAGGGGGCAGGGTGAAGCTTTCTTT. This sequence encodes CASRDYRGQGEAFF.

This chain connects TRBV5-1 to TRBJ2-2; 7 nucleotides align to TRBD1. This CDR3 is built from 16 residues. Unmatched junction bases numbered 9, after V lost 2 bases and J lost 5 bases. Per germline, CDR1 SGHRS and CDR2 YFSETQ. CDR3 bases: TGCGCCAGCAGCTTCCCCAGGGGGTCGGAAACCGGGGAGCTGTTTTTT. Amino acids: CASSFPRGSETGELFF. The variable domain in full, completed from reference TRBV5-1 and TRBJ2-2, reads KAGVTQTPRYLIKTRGQQVTLSCSPISGHRSVSWYQQTPGQGLQFLFEYFSETQRNKGNFPGRFSGRQFSNSRSEMNVSTLELGDSALYLCASSFPRGSETGELFFGEGSRLTVL.

The chain uses TRBV12-3 or TRBV12-4 and TRBJ2-5; D is possibly TRBD2 (6 bases). The CDR3 runs 13 residues. Trimming took 6 bases from V and 5 from J, leaving 13 bases between them. CDR3 bases: TGTGCCAGCAGCCCCGGGGCGGGGGAGACCCAGTACTTC. As protein: CASSPGAGETQYF.

This chain's CDR3 is CASSDDRVLLGAFF. The CDR3 nucleotides read TGTGCCAGCAGTGATGACAGGGTGCTTTTAGGGGCTTTCTTT. This chain links TRBV28 with TRBJ1-1; the match to TRBD1 covers 7 bases. This CDR3 has 14 amino acids. Losses at the gene ends were 5 bases for V and 11 bases for J; bases not matched to a gene: 14. In germline, CDR1 is MDHEN, CDR2 SYDVKM. Drawing the rest from reference TRBV28 and TRBJ1-1, the complete variable domain is DVKVTQSSRYLVKRTGEKVFLECVQDMDHENMFWYRQDPGLGLRLIYFSYDVKMKEKGDIPEGYSVSREKKERFSLILESASTNQTSMYLCASSDDRVLLGAFFGQGTRLTVV.

This clone was found once. The chain employs TRBV2 and TRBJ2-1; D uncertain. Germline V gives CDR1 SNHLY, CDR2 FYNNEI. The ends were cut back, 4 bases at V and 9 bases at J, with 7 bases in the middle. This CDR3 is 11 amino acids long. Here the CDR3 DNA reads TGTGCCAGCAGTGGGGCTGTTGAGCAGTTCTTC. Protein product: CASSGAVEQFF. Combining the CDR3 with reference TRBV2 and TRBJ2-1 gives the whole variable domain EPEVTQTPSHQVTQMGQEVILRCVPISNHLYFYWYRQILGQKVEFLVSFYNNEISEKSEIFDDQFSVERPDGSNFTLKIRSTKLEDSAMYFCASSGAVEQFFGPGTRLTVL.

The chain links TRBV5-1 to TRBJ2-2, with D possibly TRBD1 on 5 matching bases. The V and J ends lost 7 bases and 1 base respectively, with 14 bases between them. Germline CDR1 SGHRS, CDR2 YFSETQ. The CDR3 extends over 15 amino acids. The CDR3 DNA follows: TGCGCCAGCGTCGAAGGGGCCGGGAACACCGGGGAGCTGTTTTTT. As protein: CASVEGAGNTGELFF.

The chain uses TRBV4-1 and TRBJ1-1, with D perhaps matching TRBD1 (5 bases). This CDR3 has 14 amino acids. Trimming cost V 0 bases and J 3 bases, with 8 bases left between them. Germline CDR1 and CDR2: MGHRA and YSYEKL. The CDR3 DNA reads as TGCGCCAGCAGCCAAGACGGCAGGGACACTGAAGCTTTCTTT. It specifies CASSQDGRDTEAFF.

This chain links TRBV19 with TRBJ2-5; TRBD2 matches at 9 bases. V shed 0 bases and J 5 bases; nucleotides not matched to a gene: 7. From germline, CDR1 is LNHDA and CDR2 SQIVND (reference sequence). This CDR3 contains 16 residues. The CDR3 protein is CASSIDLSGSGETQYF. DNA for the CDR3: TGTGCCAGTAGTATAGACCTTAGCGGGAGCGGCGAGACCCAGTACTTC. The full variable domain, its missing parts supplied by reference TRBV19 and TRBJ2-5, is DGGITQSPKYLFRKEGQNVTLSCEQNLNHDAMYWYRQDPGQGLRLIYYSQIVNDFQKGDIAEGYSVSREKKESFPLTVTSAQKNPTAFYLCASSIDLSGSGETQYFGPGTRLLVL.

The rearrangement links TRBV7-2 to TRBJ1-5; weak D call: TRBD1 (6 bases). This CDR3 spans 16 amino acids. Trimming stripped 4 bases from V and 2 bases from J, with 15 bases between. Germline CDR1 is SGHTA and CDR2 is FQGNSA. The CDR3 spells CASSSGQLGGNQPQHF. CDR3 bases: TGTGCCAGCAGCTCCGGACAGCTCGGGGGCAATCAGCCCCAGCATTTT.

V and J are TRBV27 and TRBJ2-3; 8 nucleotides match TRBD1. From germline, CDR1 is MNHEY and CDR2 SMNVEV (reference sequence). V lost 7 bases and J lost 5; bases outside the gene matches: 8. This CDR3 is 14 amino acids long. Here the CDR3 DNA reads TGTGCCAGCACCGACAGGGGATCGGGAGATACGCAGTATTTT. Amino acid sequence: CASTDRGSGDTQYF.

V is TRBV11-2 and J is TRBJ1-2, with D possibly TRBD1 on 6 matching bases. The germline gives CDR1 SGHAT, CDR2 FQNNGV. The CDR3 is made up of 13 amino acids. V shed 0 bases and J shed 8 bases, with 10 bases lying between them. The CDR3 sequence is CASSLEQGPGYTF. CDR3 nucleotide sequence: TGTGCCAGCAGCTTAGAACAGGGACCCGGCTACACCTTC.

The V gene is TRBV7-6, the J gene TRBJ2-2; 9 bases line up with TRBD2. V trimming: 1 base; J trimming: 0 bases; junction bases outside the gene matches: 6. The CDR3 consists of 18 residues. Germline CDR1 SGHVS, CDR2 FNYEAQ. The DNA for the CDR3 is TGTGCCAGCAGCTTAGGCGGGAGGGCCGGAACGAACACCGGGGAGCTGTTTTTT. Translated: CASSLGGRAGTNTGELFF.

This chain links TRBV7-2 with TRBJ1-5; 7 bases are a match to TRBD1. Germline loops: CDR1 SGHTA, CDR2 FQGNSA. The CDR3 is 15 amino acids. Germline trimming cut 5 bases from V and 2 bases from J; bases unmatched to any gene: 6. CDR3 sequence reads: CASSVTGTGNQPQHF. The DNA for the CDR3 is TGTGCCAGCAGCGTAACCGGGACAGGCAATCAGCCCCAGCATTTT.

This clone occurred a few times. The chain has TRBV9 and TRBJ2-1; D ambiguous. The CDR3 is 17 residues long. V lost 0 bases and J 0 bases, leaving 13 bases between the germline ends. In germline, CDR1 is SGDLS, CDR2 YYNGEE. The CDR3 loop reads CASSVARVSSSYNEQFF. The CDR3 region has the DNA TGTGCCAGCAGCGTAGCCCGCGTCTCGAGCTCCTACAATGAGCAGTTCTTC.